Following are 16 T cell receptor beta chains from one sample sequenced in a study of blood T cell repertoires in COVID-19 (dated by TCRdb to the early 2020s). Libraries came from the immunoSEQ multiplex PCR assay. The clones in this table, taken by TCRdb from immuneACCESS, are in-frame only. Not every clone is retained; where verified, under half of the shortfall comes from an unresolved V gene, and the cause of the rest is unknown. The sample table lists fewer than 100,000 clones, about 81% of them with a count of one. The ten biggest clones cover around a quarter of the sample. Input material: peripheral blood. The receptors stem from a man between 65 and 79 years old with acute or convalescent COVID-19.

This clone occurred a few times. The gene calls are TRBV15 and TRBJ2-7; no firm D call. The CDR3 contains 13 residues. V lost 3 bases to trimming and J lost 6 bases, with 12 bases between them. The germline V gene encodes CDR1 LNHNV and CDR2 YYDKDF (reference sequence). The chain's CDR3 is CATSRTLEFEQYF. The CDR3 DNA reads TGTGCCACCAGCAGGACCCTGGAGTTCGAGCAGTACTTC.

The chain joins TRBV6-5 to TRBJ2-3; TRBD2 aligns across 13 bases. The CDR3 extends over 15 amino acids. The germline V gene encodes CDR1 MNHEY and CDR2 SVGAGI. With 6 bases clipped from V and 6 bases from J, the junction kept 6 bases outside the gene matches. CDR3 protein: CASSLQTSGRDTQYF. The CDR3 DNA sequence: TGTGCCAGCAGCCTACAGACTAGCGGGAGGGATACGCAGTATTTT.

The rearrangement links TRBV5-1 to TRBJ2-2, with 7 positions matching TRBD2. The CDR3 runs to 17 residues. In germline, CDR1 is SGHRS, CDR2 YFSETQ. With 4 bases clipped from V and 7 bases from J, the junction kept 16 bases outside the gene matches. CDR3 bases: TGCGCCAGCAGCAGGACCGGCCCAGCGGGAACGGGCGGGGAGCTGTTTTTT. It codes for CASSRTGPAGTGGELFF.

The chain carries TRBV30 and TRBJ2-5, with a tentative D call TRBD2 (6 bases). There are 13 residues in the CDR3. V was trimmed by 0 bases and J by 5 bases, leaving 10 bases between them. CDR1 and CDR2 from the germline V gene are GTSNPN and SVGIG (reference sequence). The CDR3 loop is CAWSVRGGETQYF. CDR3 nucleotides: TGTGCCTGGAGTGTACGGGGAGGCGAGACCCAGTACTTC.

The chain couples TRBV20-1 to TRBJ2-1; TRBD2 agrees at 8 bases. CDR3 size: 15 residues. With V trimmed by 3 bases and J by 7 bases, 11 bases remained unmatched. Germline lookup yields CDR1 DFQATT and CDR2 SNEGSKA (reference sequence). CDR3: CSASPSAGVGNEQFF. The CDR3 DNA reads TGCAGTGCTAGTCCTTCAGCGGGAGTCGGTAATGAGCAGTTCTTC.

This rearrangement joins TRBV24-1 to TRBJ2-1, with 16 bases fitting TRBD2. The germline V gene encodes CDR1 KGHDR and CDR2 SFDVKD. The CDR3 extends over 19 amino acids. The V segment lost 3 bases and the J segment 3 bases; nucleotides outside the gene matches: 7. The CDR3 loop is CATSDVPGTSGRGYNEQFF. The CDR3 DNA reads TGTGCCACCAGTGATGTCCCCGGGACTAGCGGGAGGGGCTACAATGAGCAGTTCTTC.

The chain employs TRBV9 and TRBJ2-2, with D maybe TRBD1 (5 bases). The CDR3 covers 14 residues. CDR1 is SGDLS, CDR2 YYNGEE, per germline. Between the trimmed V and J ends, which lost 4 bases and 6 bases, there was a span of 13 bases. CDR3 coding DNA: TGTGCCAGCAGCAGATCAGGGTTGGCCGGGGAGCTGTTTTTT. The encoded protein is CASSRSGLAGELFF.

V is TRBV3-1 (or the pseudogene TRBV3-2) and J is TRBJ2-1; 7 bases match TRBD2. The CDR3 is made up of 17 amino acids. Germline V lookup: CDR1 LGHDT, CDR2 YNNKEL (reference sequence). V was pared by 0 bases and J by 7 bases, with 12 bases of the junction left unmatched. CDR3 nucleotide sequence: TGTGCCAGCAGCCAAGATTTCTCCGCGGGAGCGGGGAATGAGCAGTTCTTC. It translates to CASSQDFSAGAGNEQFF.

This clone was observed a handful of times. The chain combines TRBV9 with TRBJ1-1; tentative D call: TRBD1 (5 bases). Germline loops: CDR1 SGDLS, CDR2 YYNGEE. The CDR3 spans 12 residues. Trimming shortened V by 4 bases and J by 7 bases, and 11 bases separated the two germline ends. The CDR3 DNA sequence: TGTGCCAGCAGCCCGGACGGGGGTGAAGCTTTCTTT. Its protein product is CASSPDGGEAFF. Combining the CDR3 with reference TRBV9 and TRBJ1-1 gives the whole variable domain DSGVTQTPKHLITATGQRVTLRCSPRSGDLSVYWYQQSLDQGLQFLIQYYNGEERAKGNILERFSAQQFPDLHSELNLSSLELGDSALYFCASSPDGGEAFFGQGTRLTVV.

The genes are TRBV3-1 (or the pseudogene TRBV3-2) and TRBJ2-7; 10 bases are a match to TRBD2. CDR1 is LGHDT and CDR2 is YNNKEL in the germline V gene (reference sequence). The CDR3 loop spans 20 amino acids. V was pared by 2 bases and J by 10 bases, with 26 bases of the junction left unmatched. The CDR3 DNA is TGTGCCAGCAGCCAAAAATCAGGAACTAGCGGGACTGAAACTTCCCTATCCCAGTACTTC. This encodes CASSQKSGTSGTETSLSQYF.

The rearrangement joins TRBV7-2 to TRBJ2-3; TRBD1 matches at 8 bases. This CDR3 spans 15 amino acids. V shed 3 bases and J 7 bases; nucleotides not matched to a gene: 9. The V gene's germline CDR1 is SGHTA and CDR2 FQGNSA. The CDR3 sequence: CASSFRTGTENTQYF. CDR3 bases: TGTGCCAGCAGCTTTCGGACAGGGACGGAAAATACGCAGTATTTT. Full variable domain (missing parts from reference TRBV7-2 and TRBJ2-3): GAGVSQSPSNKVTEKGKDVELRCDPISGHTALYWYRQSLGQGLEFLIYFQGNSAPDKSGLPSDRFSAERTGGSVSTLTIQRTQQEDSAVYLCASSFRTGTENTQYFGPGTRLTVL.

This clone was seen just once. The J gene is TRBJ1-4, the V gene TRBV28; TRBD1 agrees at 9 bases. The CDR3 runs to 16 residues. The trim removed 1 base at V and 2 bases at J, leaving 2 bases unmatched. Looked up from germline, CDR1 is MDHEN and CDR2 is SYDVKM. CDR3 nucleotides: TGTGCCAGCAGTTTATCGGGACAGGGCACTAATGAAAAACTGTTTTTT. This sequence encodes CASSLSGQGTNEKLFF.

For the CDR3, the DNA is TGTGCCAGCAGTTACTCGACAAGGTCCTATGGCTACACCTTC. The encoded protein is CASSYSTRSYGYTF. This chain uses TRBV6-5 with TRBJ1-2; D unclear. Looked up from germline, CDR1 is MNHEY and CDR2 is SVGAGI. The length of the CDR3 is 14 residues. V was clipped by 0 bases and J by 4 bases, with 9 bases between them.

J is TRBJ2-7 and V is TRBV28, with TRBD2 matching 14 bases. The CDR3 is 17 amino acids. V dropped 5 bases and J dropped 1; count of bases not matched to a gene: 7. Germline V CDR1 and CDR2: MDHEN, SYDVKM. CDR3 nucleotides: TGTGCCAGCAGTAAGGGACTAGCGGGAGTAAGATCCTACGAGCAGTACTTC. Its protein is CASSKGLAGVRSYEQYF.

This chain connects TRBV12-3 or TRBV12-4 to TRBJ2-3; possible D gene TRBD2, 5 bases. V was pared by 4 bases and J by 6 bases, with 5 bases between. CDR3 length: 11 residues. This CDR3 is CASSWRDTQYF. In nucleotides, the CDR3 is TGTGCCAGCAGTTGGAGGGATACGCAGTATTTT.

The rearrangement links TRBV27 to TRBJ2-2; TRBD2 agrees at 10 bases. The CDR3 totals 15 residues. V shed 7 bases and J 4 bases; nucleotides not matched to a gene: 6. From germline, CDR1 is MNHEY and CDR2 SMNVEV (reference sequence). The CDR3 sequence: CASTLSGRFTGELFF. In DNA, the CDR3 is TGTGCCAGCACCCTTAGCGGGAGGTTCACCGGGGAGCTGTTTTTT.